This is a list of T cell receptor beta chains from one sample in a study of T cell responses to AZD1222 COVID-19 vaccine. TCRdb's copy holds only in-frame clones and misses some; the assay was immunoSEQ multiplex PCR. The data contain fewer than 120,000 clones, about 87% of them singletons. Sequenced material: peripheral blood, taken 28 days after the second AZD1222 dose. Receptors originate from an adult who received the AZD1222 COVID-19 vaccine. Both conserved end residues are part of each CDR3. D genes are given only for firm matches. Clone size is given for some rows only: seen once, a few or many times, or a class if the clone is expanded.

V gene: TRBV12-3/TRBV12-4; J gene: TRBJ2-5; D gene: NA; clone size: NA; CDR3 protein: CASSRRETQYF; CDR3 DNA: TGTGCCAGCAGTCGACGAGAGACCCAGTACTTC
V gene: TRBV24-1; J gene: TRBJ2-3; D gene: NA; clone size: once; CDR3 protein: CATSDSSRVGTQYF; CDR3 DNA: TGTGCCACCAGTGACAGCTCTAGGGTCGGTACGCAGTATTTT
V gene: TRBV11-3; J gene: TRBJ1-2; D gene: NA; clone size: NA; CDR3 protein: CASRAGDYGYTF; CDR3 DNA: TGTGCCAGCAGGGCAGGGGACTATGGCTACACCTTC
V gene: TRBV10-3; J gene: TRBJ2-5; D gene: NA; clone size: NA; CDR3 protein: CAISEISLETQYF; CDR3 DNA: TGTGCCATCAGTGAAATATCCTTAGAGACCCAGTACTTC
V gene: TRBV19; J gene: TRBJ1-5; D gene: TRBD1; clone size: NA; CDR3 protein: CASSIAGQGTRQPQHF; CDR3 DNA: TGTGCCAGTAGTATAGCCGGACAGGGAACACGCCAGCCCCAGCATTTT
V gene: TRBV5-1; J gene: TRBJ1-5; D gene: TRBD1; clone size: NA; CDR3 protein: CASSLDGQGAQPQHF; CDR3 DNA: TGCGCCAGCAGCTTGGATGGGCAGGGGGCCCAGCCCCAGCATTTT
V gene: TRBV11-3; J gene: TRBJ2-7; D gene: NA; clone size: once; CDR3 protein: CASSPPSGQSFTAYEQYF; CDR3 DNA: TGTGCCAGCAGCCCCCCCTCCGGGCAGAGTTTCACGGCCTACGAGCAGTACTTC
V gene: TRBV25-1; J gene: TRBJ1-2; D gene: NA; clone size: once; CDR3 protein: CASSGLDSGLGYGYTF; CDR3 DNA: TGTGCCAGCAGTGGCCTCGATTCGGGCTTAGGCTATGGCTACACCTTC
V gene: TRBV6-5; J gene: TRBJ1-2; D gene: TRBD1; clone size: NA; CDR3 protein: CASSSSRGSLYGYTF; CDR3 DNA: TGTGCCAGCAGTTCGAGCAGGGGGAGCCTCTATGGCTACACCTTC
V gene: TRBV4-1; J gene: TRBJ2-3; D gene: NA; clone size: NA; CDR3 protein: CASSQDFPGTSTDTQYF; CDR3 DNA: TGCGCCAGCAGCCAAGATTTTCCGGGGACTAGCACAGATACGCAGTATTTT
V gene: TRBV5-1; J gene: TRBJ2-7; D gene: NA; clone size: NA; CDR3 protein: CASSYVLAGPEDEQYF; CDR3 DNA: TGCGCCAGCAGCTACGTCCTGGCGGGCCCCGAGGACGAGCAGTACTTC
V gene: TRBV6-1; J gene: TRBJ1-3; D gene: NA; clone size: NA; CDR3 protein: CASSGGTAQGTGNTIYF; CDR3 DNA: TGTGCCAGCAGTGGGGGTACAGCGCAGGGGACCGGAAACACCATATATTTT
V gene: TRBV5-1; J gene: TRBJ2-7; D gene: TRBD1; clone size: NA; CDR3 protein: CASRWQGESYEQYF; CDR3 DNA: TGCGCCAGCAGATGGCAGGGGGAGTCCTACGAGCAGTACTTC
V gene: TRBV18; J gene: TRBJ1-2; D gene: NA; clone size: NA; CDR3 protein: CASSPTPSGISNYGYTF; CDR3 DNA: TGTGCCAGCTCACCCACTCCAAGCGGCATATCTAACTATGGCTACACCTTC
V gene: TRBV19; J gene: TRBJ2-7; D gene: NA; clone size: NA; CDR3 protein: CASSPNTLGGEQYF; CDR3 DNA: TGTGCCAGTAGTCCTAACACTCTCGGGGGCGAGCAGTACTTC
V gene: TRBV18; J gene: TRBJ2-7; D gene: TRBD1; clone size: NA; CDR3 protein: CASSPRQGLYEQYF; CDR3 DNA: TGTGCCAGCTCACCCCGACAGGGGTTGTACGAGCAGTACTTC
V gene: TRBV6-6; J gene: TRBJ2-7; D gene: NA; clone size: NA; CDR3 protein: CASSDAYSDSYEQYF; CDR3 DNA: TGTGCCAGCAGCGACGCCTACAGCGACTCCTACGAGCAGTACTTC
V gene: TRBV20-1; J gene: TRBJ1-1; D gene: TRBD1; clone size: NA; CDR3 protein: CSASGPTGDFWGYMNTEAFF; CDR3 DNA: TGCAGTGCTAGTGGTCCGACAGGGGATTTTTGGGGATACATGAACACTGAAGCTTTCTTT
V gene: TRBV11-2; J gene: TRBJ1-4; D gene: TRBD1; clone size: NA; CDR3 protein: CASSVNRGEKLFF; CDR3 DNA: TGTGCCAGCAGCGTCAACAGGGGTGAAAAACTGTTTTTT
V gene: TRBV28; J gene: TRBJ1-3; D gene: NA; clone size: NA; CDR3 protein: CASSPYRSGNTIYF; CDR3 DNA: TGTGCCAGCAGTCCGTACCGCTCTGGAAACACCATATATTTT
V gene: TRBV7-9; J gene: TRBJ1-2; D gene: NA; clone size: once; CDR3 protein: CASSLGHVPGANYGYTF; CDR3 DNA: TGTGCCAGCAGCTTAGGTCATGTCCCGGGAGCTAACTATGGCTACACCTTC
V gene: TRBV15; J gene: TRBJ1-1; D gene: NA; clone size: NA; CDR3 protein: CATSRGGGTEAFF; CDR3 DNA: TGTGCCACCAGCAGGGGCGGGGGGACTGAAGCTTTCTTT
V gene: TRBV10-1; J gene: TRBJ2-3; D gene: NA; clone size: NA; CDR3 protein: CASSGRSGWDTDTQYF; CDR3 DNA: TGCGCCAGCAGTGGACGTAGCGGTTGGGACACAGATACGCAGTATTTT
V gene: TRBV5-1; J gene: TRBJ2-3; D gene: TRBD1; clone size: NA; CDR3 protein: CASSTSTGTGGTDTQYF; CDR3 DNA: TGCGCCAGCAGCACGTCAACCGGGACAGGGGGCACAGATACGCAGTATTTT
V gene: TRBV4-2; J gene: TRBJ1-4; D gene: TRBD1; clone size: NA; CDR3 protein: CASSRPGQQPSDEKLFF; CDR3 DNA: TGTGCCAGCAGCCGACCGGGACAGCAGCCTTCTGATGAAAAACTGTTTTTT
V gene: TRBV2; J gene: TRBJ2-3; D gene: TRBD2; clone size: NA; CDR3 protein: CASSEARGGPSDTQYF; CDR3 DNA: TGTGCCAGCAGTGAAGCCCGGGGGGGGCCATCAGATACGCAGTATTTT
V gene: TRBV19; J gene: TRBJ1-2; D gene: TRBD1; clone size: NA; CDR3 protein: CASSIQGDYGYTF; CDR3 DNA: TGTGCCAGTAGTATACAGGGGGACTATGGCTACACCTTC
V gene: TRBV3-1/TRBV3-2; J gene: TRBJ1-1; D gene: NA; clone size: NA; CDR3 protein: CASSQDWSGEAFF; CDR3 DNA: TGTGCCAGCAGCCAAGATTGGTCAGGTGAAGCTTTCTTT
V gene: TRBV28; J gene: TRBJ2-5; D gene: NA; clone size: NA; CDR3 protein: CASHPQGRKTQYF; CDR3 DNA: TGTGCCAGCCATCCACAGGGGAGGAAGACCCAGTACTTC
V gene: TRBV3-1/TRBV3-2; J gene: TRBJ1-2; D gene: NA; clone size: NA; CDR3 protein: CASSHRYGYTF; CDR3 DNA: TGTGCCAGCAGCCACAGGTATGGCTACACCTTC
V gene: TRBV19; J gene: TRBJ1-2; D gene: NA; clone size: NA; CDR3 protein: CASSILLVGRRSFYGYTF; CDR3 DNA: TGTGCCAGTAGTATCCTGCTTGTTGGGAGACGGAGCTTCTATGGCTACACCTTC
V gene: TRBV20-1; J gene: TRBJ2-3; D gene: NA; clone size: NA; CDR3 protein: CSASGTESTDTQYF; CDR3 DNA: TGCAGTGCTAGTGGGACTGAAAGCACAGATACGCAGTATTTT
V gene: TRBV5-1; J gene: TRBJ2-3; D gene: TRBD1; clone size: NA; CDR3 protein: CASSSGQGWTDTQYF; CDR3 DNA: TGCGCCAGCAGCTCAGGACAGGGTTGGACAGATACGCAGTATTTT
V gene: TRBV25-1; J gene: TRBJ2-3; D gene: NA; clone size: few; CDR3 protein: CASSDGVDSTDTQYF; CDR3 DNA: TGTGCCAGCAGTGACGGCGTGGACAGCACAGATACGCAGTATTTT
V gene: TRBV9; J gene: TRBJ1-5; D gene: TRBD1; clone size: NA; CDR3 protein: CASSTGQGNQPQHF; CDR3 DNA: TGTGCCAGCAGCACGGGACAGGGGAATCAGCCCCAGCATTTT
V gene: TRBV21-1; J gene: TRBJ2-7; D gene: NA; clone size: NA; CDR3 protein: CASSKARGRTYEQYF; CDR3 DNA: TGTGCCAGCAGCAAAGCTCGGGGGCGAACCTACGAGCAGTACTTC
V gene: TRBV3-1/TRBV3-2; J gene: TRBJ1-1; D gene: NA; clone size: NA; CDR3 protein: CASSQTAMNTEAFF; CDR3 DNA: TGTGCCAGCAGCCAAACCGCGATGAACACTGAAGCTTTCTTT
V gene: TRBV3-1/TRBV3-2; J gene: TRBJ2-7; D gene: NA; clone size: NA; CDR3 protein: CASSPGSVYEQYF; CDR3 DNA: TGTGCCAGCAGCCCCGGGTCCGTCTACGAGCAGTACTTC
V gene: TRBV13; J gene: TRBJ2-3; D gene: NA; clone size: NA; CDR3 protein: CACRPNVVDTQYF; CDR3 DNA: TGTGCCTGTCGACCCAACGTGGTAGATACGCAGTATTTT
V gene: TRBV2; J gene: TRBJ2-1; D gene: TRBD1; clone size: NA; CDR3 protein: CASLGTVLNEQFF; CDR3 DNA: TGTGCCAGCCTCGGGACAGTCCTAAATGAGCAGTTCTTC
V gene: TRBV7-3; J gene: TRBJ2-3; D gene: TRBD2; clone size: NA; CDR3 protein: CASSLISGGAPDTQYF; CDR3 DNA: TGTGCCAGCAGCTTAATAAGCGGGGGGGCCCCAGATACGCAGTATTTT
V gene: TRBV24-1; J gene: TRBJ2-3; D gene: TRBD2; clone size: NA; CDR3 protein: CATSDLPQAGSTDTQYF; CDR3 DNA: TGTGCCACCAGTGATTTGCCACAAGCGGGAAGCACAGATACGCAGTATTTT
V gene: TRBV29-1; J gene: TRBJ1-1; D gene: NA; clone size: NA; CDR3 protein: CSVDPPSRGGFF; CDR3 DNA: TGCAGCGTTGATCCTCCCAGTCGCGGTGGTTTCTTT
V gene: TRBV5-1; J gene: TRBJ1-2; D gene: NA; clone size: NA; CDR3 protein: CASSPPTGTDGYTF; CDR3 DNA: TGCGCCAGCAGCCCACCAACAGGGACCGATGGCTACACCTTC
V gene: TRBV9; J gene: TRBJ2-5; D gene: TRBD1; clone size: NA; CDR3 protein: CASSSHWTGEGPQYF; CDR3 DNA: TGTGCCAGCAGTTCCCACTGGACAGGGGAGGGCCCCCAGTACTTC
V gene: TRBV28; J gene: TRBJ1-1; D gene: NA; clone size: NA; CDR3 protein: CASSPGRVNTEAFF; CDR3 DNA: TGTGCCAGCAGTCCCGGGAGGGTCAACACTGAAGCTTTCTTT
V gene: TRBV2; J gene: TRBJ1-5; D gene: TRBD1; clone size: NA; CDR3 protein: CASSGQGASNQPQHF; CDR3 DNA: TGTGCCAGCAGTGGACAGGGGGCGAGTAATCAGCCCCAGCATTTT
V gene: TRBV7-3; J gene: TRBJ2-5; D gene: NA; clone size: NA; CDR3 protein: CASSLSTRETQYF; CDR3 DNA: TGTGCCAGCAGCTTGTCAACAAGAGAGACCCAGTACTTC
V gene: TRBV5-8; J gene: TRBJ2-3; D gene: NA; clone size: NA; CDR3 protein: CASSSDVSDTQYF; CDR3 DNA: TGTGCCAGCAGCTCGGACGTCTCGGATACGCAGTATTTT
V gene: TRBV11-3; J gene: TRBJ2-2; D gene: NA; clone size: NA; CDR3 protein: CASSGARDTGELFF; CDR3 DNA: TGTGCCAGCAGCGGAGCTAGAGACACCGGGGAGCTGTTTTTT
V gene: TRBV6-6; J gene: TRBJ1-5; D gene: NA; clone size: NA; CDR3 protein: CASLNGGRGVGQPQHF; CDR3 DNA: TGTGCCAGCCTAAACGGAGGCAGGGGTGTGGGTCAGCCCCAGCATTTT
V gene: TRBV28; J gene: TRBJ1-2; D gene: NA; clone size: NA; CDR3 protein: CASSSGLNVRYGYTF; CDR3 DNA: TGTGCCAGCAGTTCGGGTCTAAACGTCCGCTATGGCTACACCTTC
V gene: TRBV6-5; J gene: TRBJ2-6; D gene: NA; clone size: NA; CDR3 protein: CASSSYRSGANVLTF; CDR3 DNA: TGTGCCAGCAGTTCTTATAGGTCAGGGGCCAACGTCCTGACTTTC
V gene: TRBV3-1/TRBV3-2; J gene: TRBJ2-4; D gene: NA; clone size: few; CDR3 protein: CASSQAGADKNIQYF; CDR3 DNA: TGTGCCAGCAGCCAAGCGGGGGCCGACAAAAACATTCAGTACTTC
V gene: TRBV24-1; J gene: TRBJ2-7; D gene: NA; clone size: NA; CDR3 protein: CATSDLTGAQYF; CDR3 DNA: TGTGCCACCAGTGATTTAACAGGAGCGCAGTACTTC
V gene: TRBV9; J gene: TRBJ2-4; D gene: NA; clone size: NA; CDR3 protein: CASSAAGGDIQYF; CDR3 DNA: TGTGCCAGCAGCGCGGCAGGGGGGGACATTCAGTACTTC
V gene: TRBV5-8; J gene: TRBJ1-6; D gene: TRBD1; clone size: NA; CDR3 protein: CASSPRTGDNSPLHF; CDR3 DNA: TGTGCCAGCAGCCCACGGACAGGTGATAATTCACCCCTCCACTTT
V gene: TRBV6-1; J gene: TRBJ1-5; D gene: TRBD1; clone size: NA; CDR3 protein: CASSDMGQGVFSNQPQHF; CDR3 DNA: TGTGCCAGCAGTGACATGGGACAGGGGGTCTTTAGCAATCAGCCCCAGCATTTT
V gene: TRBV5-4; J gene: TRBJ1-2; D gene: TRBD1; clone size: NA; CDR3 protein: CASSPGDRLYGYTF; CDR3 DNA: TGTGCCAGCAGCCCGGGGGACAGATTATATGGCTACACCTTC
V gene: TRBV7-9; J gene: TRBJ1-2; D gene: NA; clone size: once; CDR3 protein: CASSLVAGGSYTF; CDR3 DNA: TGTGCCAGCAGCTTAGTAGCCGGGGGGAGCTACACCTTC